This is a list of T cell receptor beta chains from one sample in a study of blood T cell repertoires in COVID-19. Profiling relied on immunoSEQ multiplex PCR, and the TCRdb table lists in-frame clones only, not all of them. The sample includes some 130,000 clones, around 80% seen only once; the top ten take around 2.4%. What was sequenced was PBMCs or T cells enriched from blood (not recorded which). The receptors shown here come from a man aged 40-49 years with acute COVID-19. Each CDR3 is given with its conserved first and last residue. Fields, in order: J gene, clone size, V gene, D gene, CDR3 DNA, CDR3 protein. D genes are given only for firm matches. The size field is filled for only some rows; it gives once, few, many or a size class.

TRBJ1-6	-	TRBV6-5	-	TGTGCCAGCAGTTTCGGGATCCCCGGGAATTCACCCCTCCACTTT	CASSFGIPGNSPLHF
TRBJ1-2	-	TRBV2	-	TGTGCCAGCAGTGCCCAGAACTATGGCTACACCTTC	CASSAQNYGYTF
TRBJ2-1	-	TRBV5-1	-	TGCGCCAGCAGCTGGGGACTTTGGGCCTACAATGAGCAGTTCTTC	CASSWGLWAYNEQFF
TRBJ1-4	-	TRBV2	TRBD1	TGTGCCAGCAGGGACAGGGGTCTCGAAAAACTGTTTTTT	CASRDRGLEKLFF
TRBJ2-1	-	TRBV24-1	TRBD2	TGTGCCACGGCGGGACTAGCGGGAGGGGCCGGTGAGCAGTTCTTC	CATAGLAGGAGEQFF
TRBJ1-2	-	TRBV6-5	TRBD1	TGTGCCAGCATCCCCCGACAGGGGGCGACCTATGGCTACACCTTC	CASIPRQGATYGYTF
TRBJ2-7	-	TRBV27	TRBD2	TGTGCCAGCAGGGGAGCGGGGTCCTCCTACGAGCAGTACTTC	CASRGAGSSYEQYF
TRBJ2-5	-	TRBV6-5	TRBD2	TGTGCCAGCAGTTCGGGACTAGCGGGGGGGCCAGAGACCCAGTACTTC	CASSSGLAGGPETQYF
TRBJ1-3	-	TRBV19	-	TGTGCCAGTAGTGTGACTACAGGGAGTGACACCATATATTTT	CASSVTTGSDTIYF
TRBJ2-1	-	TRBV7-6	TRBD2	TGTGCCAGCAGCTTAGGGGCGGGAGGGGGCTCCTACAATGAGCAGTTCTTC	CASSLGAGGGSYNEQFF
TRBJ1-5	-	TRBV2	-	TGTGCCAGCAGTGCCCCGGGGAAGGGGGAGACGCCCCAGCATTTT	CASSAPGKGETPQHF
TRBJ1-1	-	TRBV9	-	TGTGCCAGCAGCTTACAGGGCTCCACTGAAGCTTTCTTT	CASSLQGSTEAFF
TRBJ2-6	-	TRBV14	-	TGTGCCAGCAGCCAAGGGGCCTCTGGGGCCAACGTCCTGACTTTC	CASSQGASGANVLTF
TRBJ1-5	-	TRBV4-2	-	TGTGCCAGCAGCCAAGATGTGCCCGCGGGGTTCAATCAGCCCCAGCATTTT	CASSQDVPAGFNQPQHF
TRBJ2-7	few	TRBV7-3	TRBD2	TGTGCCAGCAGCGAAAGCGGGATGGTCGACGAGCAGTACTTC	CASSESGMVDEQYF
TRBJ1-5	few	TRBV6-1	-	TGTGCCAGCAGTGAAAGGAAGGGAGTAGGCAATCAGCCCCAGCATTTT	CASSERKGVGNQPQHF
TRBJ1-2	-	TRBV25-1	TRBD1	TGTGCCAGCAGCCGGGGACAGGGAACGAACGGCTACACCTTC	CASSRGQGTNGYTF
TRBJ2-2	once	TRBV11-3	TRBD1	TGTGCCAGCAGCTTAACAGGACAGGGTGACACCGGGGAGCTGTTTTTT	CASSLTGQGDTGELFF
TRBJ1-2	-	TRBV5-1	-	TGCGCCAGCAGCTTTCAGGGAATTGGCTACACCTTC	CASSFQGIGYTF
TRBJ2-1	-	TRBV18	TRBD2	TGTGCCAGCTCACCCGGGAGCGGGAGGGCCAATGAGCAGTTCTTC	CASSPGSGRANEQFF
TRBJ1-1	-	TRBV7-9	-	TGTGCCAGCAGCTTAAACACGGCGGGCACTGAAGCTTTCTTT	CASSLNTAGTEAFF
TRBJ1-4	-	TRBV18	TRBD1	TGTGCCAGCTGCACCGGGACAGTAGGGGAAAAACTGTTTTTT	CASCTGTVGEKLFF
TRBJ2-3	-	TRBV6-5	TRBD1	TGTGCCAGCAGCCTACAGGGGCGCACAGATACGCAGTATTTT	CASSLQGRTDTQYF
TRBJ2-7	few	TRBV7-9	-	TGTGCCAGCAGTTCCCGGGACACCAAAGCCTACGAGCAGTACTTC	CASSSRDTKAYEQYF
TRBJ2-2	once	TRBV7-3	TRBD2	TGTGCCAGCAGCTTAGCTAGCGGGTCGAACACCGGGGAGCTGTTTTTT	CASSLASGSNTGELFF
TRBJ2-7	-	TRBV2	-	TGTGCCAGCAGGGAGGACGAGCAGTACTTC	CASREDEQYF
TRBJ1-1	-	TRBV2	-	TGTGCCAGCAGAACGGAGGGTGGAGGCACTGAAGCTTTCTTT	CASRTEGGGTEAFF
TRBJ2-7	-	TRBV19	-	TGTGCCAGTAGTATTGAGGTACAAGCCGGCTACGAGCAGTACTTC	CASSIEVQAGYEQYF
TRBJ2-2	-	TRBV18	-	TGTGCCAGCTCACCCGAAGGGGCGGCGAACACCGGGGAGCTGTTTTTT	CASSPEGAANTGELFF
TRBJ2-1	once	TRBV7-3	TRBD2	TGTGCCAGCAGCTTAGGCCTAGCGGGAGGTTACAATGAGCAGTTCTTC	CASSLGLAGGYNEQFF
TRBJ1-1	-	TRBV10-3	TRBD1	TGTGCCATCATTAAAAACCAGGGGGCTAACACTGAAGCTTTCTTT	CAIIKNQGANTEAFF
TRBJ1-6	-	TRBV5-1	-	TGCGCCAGCAGCCCCGGACAGATATATAATTCACCCCTCCACTTT	CASSPGQIYNSPLHF
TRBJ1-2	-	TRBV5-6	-	TGTGCCAGCAGCTTGAGTCCTAACGCGGGCTACACCTTC	CASSLSPNAGYTF
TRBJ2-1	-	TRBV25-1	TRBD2	TGTGCCAGCAGTGGAAGCGGGGGGGCATCCTACAATGAGCAGTTCTTC	CASSGSGGASYNEQFF
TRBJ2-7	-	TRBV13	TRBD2	TGTGCCAGCAGCCGGACTAGCGGACCCTACGAGCAGTACTTC	CASSRTSGPYEQYF
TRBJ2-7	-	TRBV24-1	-	TGTGCCACCCTTAAAGACACAGTAAGCTACGAGCAGTACTTC	CATLKDTVSYEQYF
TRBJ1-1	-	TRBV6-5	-	TGTGCCAGCAGTTACCAGGGGAGCACTGAAGCTTTCTTT	CASSYQGSTEAFF
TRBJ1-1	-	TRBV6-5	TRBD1	TGTGCCAGCAGTTACTCCGGGACAGATAACACTGAAGCTTTCTTT	CASSYSGTDNTEAFF
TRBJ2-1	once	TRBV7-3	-	TGTGCCAGCAGCTTAAACGTAGCGATAAATGAGCAGTTCTTC	CASSLNVAINEQFF
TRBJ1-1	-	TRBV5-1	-	TGCGCCAGCAGCTCATATTTGGCTGTCTCGAACACTGAAGCTTTCTTT	CASSSYLAVSNTEAFF
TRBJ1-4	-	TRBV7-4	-	TGTGCCAGCAGCTTAGATCACAGCCTTAATGAAAAACTGTTTTTT	CASSLDHSLNEKLFF
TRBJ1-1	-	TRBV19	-	TGTGCCAGTAGTACCAGGGGTGGAACTGAAGCTTTCTTT	CASSTRGGTEAFF
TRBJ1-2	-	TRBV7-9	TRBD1	TGTGCCAGCAGCTTCACGGGACAGGGGTCTGGCGGCTACACCTTC	CASSFTGQGSGGYTF
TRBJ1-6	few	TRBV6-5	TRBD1	TGTGCCAGCAGCCTTAGGGACAGGTCTTCACCCCTCCACTTT	CASSLRDRSSPLHF
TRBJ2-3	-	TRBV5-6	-	TGTGCCAGCAGCCCCTACCCAACTAGCACAGATACGCAGTATTTT	CASSPYPTSTDTQYF
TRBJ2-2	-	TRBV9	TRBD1	TGTGCCAGCAGCTCCAGACAGGGGGGGGCCGGGGAGCTGTTTTTT	CASSSRQGGAGELFF
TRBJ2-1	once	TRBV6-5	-	TGTGCCAGCAAGATGGGGGGCTCCTACAATGAGCAGTTCTTC	CASKMGGSYNEQFF
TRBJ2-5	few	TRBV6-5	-	TGTGCCAGCAGTTCCACACCTGGCAGACAAGAGACCCAGTACTTC	CASSSTPGRQETQYF
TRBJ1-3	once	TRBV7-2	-	TGTGCCAGCGGGACAACGGCTGGAAACACCATATATTTT	CASGTTAGNTIYF
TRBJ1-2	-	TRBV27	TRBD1	TGTGCCAGCAGTACCTGGACAGGGCTCGGCTACACCTTC	CASSTWTGLGYTF
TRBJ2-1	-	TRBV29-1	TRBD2	TGCAGCGTTGTCCTGGGCGGGAGGGTAGATGAGCAGTTCTTC	CSVVLGGRVDEQFF
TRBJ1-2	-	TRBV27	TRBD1	TGTGCCAGCAGCCAAACCGGGACAGACAACTATGGCTACACCTTC	CASSQTGTDNYGYTF
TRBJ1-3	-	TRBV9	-	TGTGCCAGCAGCGCCGGGTCCTCTGGAAACACCATATATTTT	CASSAGSSGNTIYF
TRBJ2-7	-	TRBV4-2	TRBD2	TGTGCCAGCAGCCAGGGTATGGGGGGGAACGAGCAGTACTTC	CASSQGMGGNEQYF
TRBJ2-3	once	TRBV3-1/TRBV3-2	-	TGTGCCAGCAGTCTCTCAGATACGCAGTATTTT	CASSLSDTQYF
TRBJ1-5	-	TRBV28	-	TGTGCCAGCAGTTTGGGAGAGGATGGGCAGCCCCAGCATTTT	CASSLGEDGQPQHF
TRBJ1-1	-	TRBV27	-	TGTGCCAGCAGTTTATCGGCAGGGGTGAACACTGAAGCTTTCTTT	CASSLSAGVNTEAFF